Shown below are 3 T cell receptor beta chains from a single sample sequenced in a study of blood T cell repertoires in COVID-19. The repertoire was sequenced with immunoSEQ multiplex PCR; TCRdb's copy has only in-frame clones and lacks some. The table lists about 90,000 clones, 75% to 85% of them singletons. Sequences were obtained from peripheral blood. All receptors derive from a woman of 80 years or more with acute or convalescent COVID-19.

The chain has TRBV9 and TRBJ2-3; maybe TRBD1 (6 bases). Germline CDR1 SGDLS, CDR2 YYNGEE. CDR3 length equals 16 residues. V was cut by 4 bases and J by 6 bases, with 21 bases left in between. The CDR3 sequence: CASSPSGQLSLDTQYF. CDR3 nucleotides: TGTGCCAGCAGCCCCAGCGGACAGCTATCGCTGGATACGCAGTATTTT.

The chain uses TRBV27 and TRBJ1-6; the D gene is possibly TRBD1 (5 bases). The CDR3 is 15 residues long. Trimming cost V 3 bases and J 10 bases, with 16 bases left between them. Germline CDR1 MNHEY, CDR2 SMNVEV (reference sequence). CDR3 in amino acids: CASSFGAGGRSPLHF. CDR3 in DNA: TGTGCCAGCAGTTTCGGGGCGGGAGGGAGGTCACCCCTCCACTTT.

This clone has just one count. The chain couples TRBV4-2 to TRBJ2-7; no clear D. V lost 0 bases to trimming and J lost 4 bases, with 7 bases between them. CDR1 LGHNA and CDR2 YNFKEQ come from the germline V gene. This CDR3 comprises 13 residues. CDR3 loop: CASSQDLLYEQYF. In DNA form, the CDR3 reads TGTGCCAGCAGCCAAGATCTACTTTACGAGCAGTACTTC.